The TCR beta chain under discussion was sequenced for a study of blood T cell repertoires in COVID-19. In the study overall: Acute and convalescent COVID-19 specimens originated in the United States, Italy and Spain. Sources were T cells, B-cell-depleted T cells, or PBMCs; the material itself was cDNA or gDNA.

Trimming removed 6 bases at V and 8 bases at J, with 16 bases between. Germline V gives CDR1 SEHNR, CDR2 FQNEAQ (reference sequence). This CDR3 has 14 amino acids. In the study's own analysis: Scientists estimated how many nucleated cells there were by amplifying reference gene primers. Libraries were prepared by immunoSEQ multiplex PCR; TCRdb keeps only in-frame clonotypes and omits some of them. That table gives V, J and clone size, and the DNA gave D and trimming. The top ten clones hold 15% of a sample with about 52,000 clones, roughly 87% of them seen once. The clonotype originates from a human donor with active COVID-19. The donor label of this sample is uncertain. The source material was peripheral blood. This chain connects TRBV7-9 to TRBJ1-4; tentative D call: TRBD1 (5 bases). The CDR3 DNA is TGTGCCAGCAGTCCACGACAGTTAGGAGAAAAACTGTTTTTT. Its protein is CASSPRQLGEKLFF.